These 27 T cell receptor beta chains share one sample of origin, sequenced in a study of T cell responses to AZD1222 COVID-19 vaccine (dated by TCRdb to about 2021). Library preparation employed the immunoSEQ multiplex PCR assay. TCRdb provides this immuneACCESS table in a form limited to in-frame rearrangements. Some clones are lacking; in checked studies, under half of them reflect an unresolved V gene, and why the rest are absent is not known. For this sample there are approximately 160,000 clones; approximately 90% appear just once. The biggest ten clones account for about 3% of the sample. The time point label, read with the paper, signifies: baseline before first vaccination. The sequences come from peripheral blood, collected on day 0 of AZD1222 vaccination. These receptors originate from an adult in good health.

The chain joins TRBV5-1 to TRBJ2-1; D possibly matches TRBD1 or TRBD2 (5 bases each). Germline V gene lookup returns CDR1 SGHRS and CDR2 YFSETQ. The V end was cut by 8 bases, the J end by 5 bases, with 17 bases between. The CDR3 extends over 14 amino acids. Written as DNA, the CDR3 is TGCGCCAGTTGGCACGGGACGCCTAACAATGAGCAGTTCTTC. Residues: CASWHGTPNNEQFF.

This chain connects TRBV19 to TRBJ1-5; D is unresolved. This CDR3 region has 15 residues. The V end lost 5 bases, the J end lost 4 bases, and 15 bases lay between the germline ends. CDR1 LNHDA and CDR2 SQIVND come from the germline V gene (reference sequence). CDR3 sequence (DNA): TGTGCCAGTAGTGGGATGAGGTCAGAAAATCAGCCCCAGCATTTT. Translating gives CASSGMRSENQPQHF.

The chain recombines TRBV7-2 with TRBJ2-7; D is possibly TRBD1 (6 bases). This CDR3 has 16 amino acids. V was clipped by 2 bases and J by 3 bases, with 17 bases between them. The germline gives CDR1 SGHTA, CDR2 FQGNSA. CDR3 residues: CASSLSAKDSLYEQYF. The CDR3 DNA reads as TGTGCCAGCAGCTTATCCGCCAAGGACAGCCTCTACGAGCAGTACTTC.

The chain carries TRBV7-8 and TRBJ1-4; D not certain. The CDR3 has 15 residues. The V gene lost 1 base and the J gene lost 8 bases, with 14 bases spanning the gap. Germline loops: CDR1 SGHVS, CDR2 FQNEAQ. CDR3 sequence: CASSLDGVLGEKLFF. The DNA for the CDR3 is TGTGCCAGCAGCTTAGACGGGGTGCTTGGGGAAAAACTGTTTTTT.

This chain connects TRBV10-3 to TRBJ1-1, with D possibly being TRBD1 (5 bases). This CDR3 comprises 15 residues. Trimming shortened V by 3 bases and J by 3 bases, and 14 bases separated the two germline ends. Per the germline V gene, CDR1 is ENHRY and CDR2 is SYGVKD. The DNA for the CDR3 is TGTGCCATCAGTGATGGGCGCGCAGGGTACACTGAAGCTTTCTTT. It encodes CAISDGRAGYTEAFF.

The DNA of the CDR3 is TGTGCCAGCAGCTTGGAAGGCGACGAGGCTAGCTATGGCTACACCTTC. It encodes CASSLEGDEASYGYTF. The chain is built from TRBV5-8 and TRBJ1-2; no clear D gene. The germline V and J ends were trimmed by 0 bases and 4 bases, with 16 bases remaining between them. This CDR3 is 16 amino acids long. In germline, CDR1 is SGHTS, CDR2 YDEGEE.

This chain joins TRBV20-1 and TRBJ1-1; D not certain. In germline, CDR1 is DFQATT, CDR2 SNEGSKA (reference sequence). The CDR3 runs to 11 residues. CDR3 in DNA: TGCAGCGTCCAAGAGAACACTGAAGCTTTCTTT. Translated, it gives CSVQENTEAFF.

This sequence joins TRBV6-2 or TRBV6-3 and TRBJ2-1, with D possibly TRBD1 on 6 matching bases. This CDR3 has 14 residues. The germline V gene encodes CDR1 MNHEY and CDR2 SVGEGT. The germline V and J ends were trimmed by 4 bases and 8 bases, with 15 bases remaining between them. In nucleotides, the CDR3 is TGTGCCAGCAGTTCGTACAGGGCCGAATATGAGCAGTTCTTC. Translation gives CASSSYRAEYEQFF.

The V call is TRBV4-2, the J call TRBJ2-1, with 9 bases matching TRBD2. The V gene end was trimmed by 0 bases and the J gene end by 6 bases; junction bases not matched to a gene: 9. Germline V gives CDR1 LGHNA, CDR2 YNFKEQ. This CDR3 comprises 17 residues. The CDR3 bases are TGTGCCAGCAGCCAAGATCTACCGGGACTAGCAGGCAATGAGCAGTTCTTC. It specifies CASSQDLPGLAGNEQFF.

V gene TRBV2 combines with J gene TRBJ1-2; tentatively, D is TRBD1 (5 bases). Trimming took off 7 bases at V and 8 bases at J, with 14 bases between the two ends. Germline V gene sequence: CDR1 SNHLY, CDR2 FYNNEI. This CDR3 contains 12 residues. The CDR3 is CASIGQGGGYTF. In DNA, the CDR3 is TGTGCCAGCATCGGGCAGGGAGGCGGCTACACCTTC.

DNA for the CDR3: TGTGCCAGCAGCGCGGGACTGACCTCTGGAAACACCATATATTTT. Its protein is CASSAGLTSGNTIYF. The chain carries TRBV9 and TRBJ1-3, with a tentative D call TRBD1 (5 bases). Germline lookup yields CDR1 SGDLS and CDR2 YYNGEE. The CDR3 contains 15 residues. The V end lost 3 bases, the J end lost 0 bases, and 10 bases lay between the germline ends.

J is TRBJ2-7 and V is TRBV7-8; TRBD1 might be the D (5 bases). Germline V lookup: CDR1 SGHVS, CDR2 FQNEAQ. Trimming cost V 1 base and J 0 bases, with 22 bases left between them. The CDR3 contains 19 residues. This CDR3 reads CASSLEARVTLGSSYEQYF. CDR3 nucleotides: TGTGCCAGCAGCTTAGAGGCCAGGGTCACTCTTGGAAGCTCCTACGAGCAGTACTTC.

J is TRBJ1-4 and V is TRBV7-8, with 11 bases lining up with TRBD1. Germline CDR1 SGHVS, CDR2 FQNEAQ. The length of the CDR3 is 15 residues. V was clipped by 4 bases and J by 5 bases; unmatched bases: 3. The CDR3 bases are TGTGCCAGCAGCTCGGGACAGGGGGGGAATGAAAAACTGTTTTTT. Translated: CASSSGQGGNEKLFF.

The chain is built from TRBV5-1 and TRBJ1-1; TRBD1 matches at 7 bases. The V segment lost 1 base and the J segment 0 bases; nucleotides outside the gene matches: 3. The CDR3 sequence is 15 residues long. CDR1 is SGHRS and CDR2 is YFSETQ in the germline V gene. The CDR3 region is CASSLPGTVNTEAFF. CDR3 nucleotides: TGCGCCAGCAGCTTGCCCGGGACAGTGAACACTGAAGCTTTCTTT.

This clone was seen a single time. The rearrangement uses TRBV10-2 and TRBJ1-5; no clear D. Germline V CDR1 and CDR2: WSHSY, SAAADI. V gave up 6 bases and J gave up 5 bases, with 11 bases separating them. CDR3 size: 13 residues. CDR3 sequence (DNA): TGCGCCAGCAGCCTAACCGGCGATCAGCCCCAGCATTTT. Its translation is CASSLTGDQPQHF.

This clone was seen only once. The chain has TRBV10-3 and TRBJ1-6, with D perhaps TRBD1 (5 bases). The V end lost 1 base, the J end lost 6 bases, and 7 bases lay between the germline ends. This CDR3 has 14 residues. CDR1 ENHRY and CDR2 SYGVKD come from the germline V gene. CDR3 in amino acids: CAISELGVNSPLHF. The DNA for the CDR3 is TGTGCCATCAGTGAGTTAGGGGTTAATTCACCCCTCCACTTT.

The gene calls are TRBV9 and TRBJ1-5; unclear D gene. Trimming removed 0 bases from V and 3 bases from J, with 10 bases in between. This CDR3 spans 15 amino acids. Germline CDR1 is SGDLS and CDR2 is YYNGEE. CDR3 bases: TGTGCCAGCAGCGTAGGAGCCGCCAACAATCAGCCCCAGCATTTT. Translated: CASSVGAANNQPQHF.

The rearrangement links TRBV13 to TRBJ1-1; 7 nucleotides agree with TRBD1. Trimming took 5 bases from V and 5 from J; bases not matched to a gene: 11. Germline lookup yields CDR1 PRHDT and CDR2 FYEKMQ (reference sequence). The CDR3 runs 15 residues. CDR3 sequence reads: CASSLHAGGGTEAFF. The CDR3 DNA sequence: TGTGCCAGCAGCCTCCACGCAGGGGGAGGAACTGAAGCTTTCTTT.

This chain links TRBV6-2 or TRBV6-3 with TRBJ1-1; D uncertain. The V end was cut by 0 bases, the J end by 0 bases, with 5 bases between. The CDR3 is 14 amino acids. CDR1 is MNHEY, CDR2 SVGEGT, per germline. The CDR3 region has the DNA TGTGCCAGCAGTTACTCTGTCGTGAACACTGAAGCTTTCTTT. Residues: CASSYSVVNTEAFF.

This clone appeared a single time. The V and J genes are TRBV7-2 and TRBJ1-4, with D perhaps matching TRBD1 (5 bases). Between the trimmed V and J ends, which lost 5 bases and 8 bases, there was a span of 12 bases. The V gene's germline CDR1 is SGHTA and CDR2 FQGNSA. The CDR3 contains 13 residues. This CDR3 is CASSLGRREKLFF. DNA for the CDR3: TGTGCCAGCAGCCTGGGACGCCGGGAAAAACTGTTTTTT.

This clone was recorded a few times. The chain couples TRBV27 to TRBJ1-5; D unclear. V lost 3 bases to trimming and J lost 1 base, with 4 bases between them. Germline V gene lookup returns CDR1 MNHEY and CDR2 SMNVEV (reference sequence). The CDR3 extends over 13 amino acids. CDR3 DNA sequence: TGTGCCAGCAGTTTGTCGAGCAATCAGCCCCAGCATTTT. This translates into CASSLSSNQPQHF.

The chain joins TRBV10-3 to TRBJ1-4, with D possibly TRBD1 on 6 matching bases. CDR3 size: 13 residues. CDR1 and CDR2 from the germline V gene are ENHRY and SYGVKD. V was pared by 7 bases and J by 7 bases, with 13 bases between. The CDR3 sequence: CAITAGVGEKLFF. The CDR3 nucleotides are TGTGCCATCACGGCAGGGGTGGGTGAAAAACTGTTTTTT.

The genes are TRBV7-9 and TRBJ2-3, with TRBD2 identical over 8 bases. The CDR3 consists of 15 residues. The germline CDR1 and CDR2 sequences are SEHNR and FQNEAQ (reference sequence). V lost 5 bases, J lost 2 bases, and 6 bases stayed unmatched. The DNA of the CDR3 is TGTGCCAGCAGCGTCGGCGGGGGGCTCACAGATACGCAGTATTTT. Its translation: CASSVGGGLTDTQYF.

The chain joins TRBV19 to TRBJ1-5, with a weak D call TRBD1 (5 bases). This CDR3 has 14 residues. With 7 bases removed from V and 6 bases from J, the gap between germline ends came to 16 bases. CDR1 and CDR2 from the germline V gene are LNHDA and SQIVND (reference sequence). This CDR3 reads CASNQGLSGQPQHF. CDR3 bases: TGTGCCAGTAACCAGGGTCTTTCGGGTCAGCCCCAGCATTTT.

The rearrangement joins TRBV5-4 to TRBJ1-3, with D perhaps matching TRBD1 (5 bases). CDR3 length equals 15 residues. Trimming left V 0 bases short and J 0 bases short, with 7 bases between. Looked up from germline, CDR1 is SGHNT and CDR2 is YYREEE (reference sequence). The CDR3 coding sequence is TGTGCCAGCAGCTTGGGAGGGGTCTCTGGAAACACCATATATTTT. Its protein product is CASSLGGVSGNTIYF.

In regard to this clone: Relative to the germline gene, one junction end is altered; a read error may explain this. The chain recombines TRBV11-2 with TRBJ2-3; possible D gene TRBD2, 7 bases. CDR1 is SGHAT and CDR2 is FQNNGV in the germline V gene. CDR3 length: 16 residues. CDR3 DNA: TGTGCCAGCAGCCTAGAGGGGGGGATCCTCACAGATACGCAGTATTTT. Its translation: CASSLEGGILTDTQYF.

This chain uses TRBV6-5 with TRBJ2-1; D is unclear. Trimming pared 0 bases from V and 8 bases from J, leaving 8 bases between. CDR3 length: 13 amino acids. Looked up from germline, CDR1 is MNHEY and CDR2 is SVGAGI. The CDR3 is CASSYSLRHEQFF. The DNA for the CDR3 is TGTGCCAGCAGTTACTCGCTTCGACATGAGCAGTTCTTC.